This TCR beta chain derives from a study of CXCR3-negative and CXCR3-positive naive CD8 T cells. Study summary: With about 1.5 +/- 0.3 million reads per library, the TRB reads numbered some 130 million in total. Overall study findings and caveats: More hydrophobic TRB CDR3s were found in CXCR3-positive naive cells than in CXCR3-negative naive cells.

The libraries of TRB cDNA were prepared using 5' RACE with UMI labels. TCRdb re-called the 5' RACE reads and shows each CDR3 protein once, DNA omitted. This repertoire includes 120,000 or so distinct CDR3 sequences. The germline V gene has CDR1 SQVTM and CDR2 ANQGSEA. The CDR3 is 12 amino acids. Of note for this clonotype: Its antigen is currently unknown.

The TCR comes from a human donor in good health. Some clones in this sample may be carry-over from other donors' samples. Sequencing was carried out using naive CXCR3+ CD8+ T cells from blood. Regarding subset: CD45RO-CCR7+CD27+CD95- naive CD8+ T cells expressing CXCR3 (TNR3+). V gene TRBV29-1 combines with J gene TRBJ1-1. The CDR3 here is CSVEPRETEAFF.